Listed here are 3 T cell receptor beta chains from one sample, sequenced in a study of blood T cell repertoires in COVID-19 (dated by TCRdb to 2018 to 2021). Preparation of the library involved the immunoSEQ multiplex PCR assay. What TCRdb holds here is the immuneACCESS table cut down to in-frame rearrangements. Part of the clones is not present; checked against another copy, under half of the missing clones reflect an unresolved V gene, and the others are unexplained. For this sample the table gives roughly 200,000 clones, of which 65% to 90% were detected only once. 5% to 6.5% of the sample is in the top ten clones. Sequencing used peripheral blood. The receptors shown here come from a man older than 75 with acute or convalescent COVID-19.

The chain is built from TRBV30 and TRBJ1-1; 9 bases align to TRBD1. V shed 3 bases and J 3 bases; nucleotides not matched to a gene: 2. The CDR3 has 13 residues. Germline V gives CDR1 GTSNPN, CDR2 SVGIG (reference sequence). The CDR3 DNA reads TGTGCCTGGAGGGGACAGGGCTACACTGAAGCTTTCTTT. Amino acids: CAWRGQGYTEAFF.

This clone was counted between two and nine times. The chain joins TRBV5-1 to TRBJ2-1, with TRBD2 identical over 9 bases. Per the germline V gene, CDR1 is SGHRS and CDR2 is YFSETQ. This CDR3 has 15 residues. The V segment lost 3 bases and the J segment 6 bases; nucleotides outside the gene matches: 7. CDR3 region: CASSSLGTSFNEQFF. DNA of the CDR3: TGCGCCAGCAGCTCCCTCGGGACTAGCTTCAATGAGCAGTTCTTC.

The chain uses TRBV29-1 and TRBJ2-1, with 8 bases aligning to TRBD1. Looked up from germline, CDR1 is SQVTM and CDR2 is ANQGSEA. With V trimmed by 1 base and J by 15 bases, 8 bases remained unmatched. The CDR3 length is 12 residues. CDR3 protein: CSVEGQGARGFF. CDR3 DNA: TGCAGCGTTGAAGGCCAGGGGGCGCGAGGGTTCTTC.